This T cell receptor (beta chain) derives from a study of response to subunit inactivated influenza vaccine. Overall study findings and caveats: The authors suggested that few new T cells are recruited per seasonal influenza vaccination.

As to this clonotype: Antigen specificity is unknown.

Using its own MiXCR run on the RT-PCR reads, TCRdb lists one record per CDR3 protein. The sample has approximately 700,000 distinct CDR3 sequences, more than 11% seen once. The CDR3 contains 15 residues. Losses at the gene ends were 1 base for V and 0 bases for J; bases not matched to a gene: 2. The germline CDR1 and CDR2 sequences are LNHNV and YYDKDF (reference sequence). The material sequenced was PBMCs from blood, taken 14 to 15 days before vaccination. This sequence joins TRBV15 and TRBJ2-5; 7 bases are a match to TRBD2. This sequence originates from a man between 45 and 60 years old who received an inactivated influenza vaccine. The CDR3 protein is CATSRGGGNQETQYF. Here the CDR3 DNA reads TGTGCCACCAGCAGAGGGGGGGGGAACCAAGAGACCCAGTACTTC.